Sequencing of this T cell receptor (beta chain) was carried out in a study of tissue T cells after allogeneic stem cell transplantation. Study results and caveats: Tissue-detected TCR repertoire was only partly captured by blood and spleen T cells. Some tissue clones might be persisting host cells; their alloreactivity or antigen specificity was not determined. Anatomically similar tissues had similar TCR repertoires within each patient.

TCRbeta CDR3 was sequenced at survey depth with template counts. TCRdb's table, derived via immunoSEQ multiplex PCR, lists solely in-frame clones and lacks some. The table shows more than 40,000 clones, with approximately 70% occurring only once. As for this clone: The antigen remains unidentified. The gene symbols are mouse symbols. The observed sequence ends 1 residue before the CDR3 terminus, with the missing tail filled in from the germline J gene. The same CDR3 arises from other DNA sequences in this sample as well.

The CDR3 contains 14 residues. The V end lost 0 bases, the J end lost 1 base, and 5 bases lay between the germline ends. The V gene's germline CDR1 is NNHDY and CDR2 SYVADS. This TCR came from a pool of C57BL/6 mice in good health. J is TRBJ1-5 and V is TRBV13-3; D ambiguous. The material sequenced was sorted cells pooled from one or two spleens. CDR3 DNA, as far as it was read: TGTGCCAGCAGTGATGCGGACAACAACCAGGCTCCGCTT. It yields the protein CASSDADNNQAPL. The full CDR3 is CASSDADNNQAPLF.